This T cell receptor (beta chain) originates from a study of cytotoxic CD8 clonotypes in ibrutinib-treated CLL. Study-level information: Included were 11 to 12 relapsed/refractory and about 15 treatment-naive patients, of whom fewer than 18 were IGHV unmutated.

This clone was observed once. The antigen is unknown. Study results and caveats: Rare overall, public clonotypes shrank or held steady under therapy. The study found clonality rose at ibrutinib response, then fell toward baseline at progression.

This table comes from immunoSEQ multiplex PCR, and its TCRdb copy is limited to in-frame clones, with some not included. The table has roughly 150,000 clones, about 70% seen once. The sequence derives from a human donor with chronic lymphocytic leukemia. Sequences were derived from PBMCs, sampled after 24 months of ibrutinib treatment.

The CDR3 protein is CASSLGAGTQYF. DNA of the CDR3: TGTGCCAGCAGTTTGGGGGCGGGGACCCAGTACTTC. The genes are TRBV27 and TRBJ2-5, with D perhaps matching TRBD1 (6 bases). V shed 3 bases and J shed 7 bases, with 9 bases lying between them. Germline values: CDR1 MNHEY, CDR2 SMNVEV (reference sequence). The CDR3 length is 12 residues.